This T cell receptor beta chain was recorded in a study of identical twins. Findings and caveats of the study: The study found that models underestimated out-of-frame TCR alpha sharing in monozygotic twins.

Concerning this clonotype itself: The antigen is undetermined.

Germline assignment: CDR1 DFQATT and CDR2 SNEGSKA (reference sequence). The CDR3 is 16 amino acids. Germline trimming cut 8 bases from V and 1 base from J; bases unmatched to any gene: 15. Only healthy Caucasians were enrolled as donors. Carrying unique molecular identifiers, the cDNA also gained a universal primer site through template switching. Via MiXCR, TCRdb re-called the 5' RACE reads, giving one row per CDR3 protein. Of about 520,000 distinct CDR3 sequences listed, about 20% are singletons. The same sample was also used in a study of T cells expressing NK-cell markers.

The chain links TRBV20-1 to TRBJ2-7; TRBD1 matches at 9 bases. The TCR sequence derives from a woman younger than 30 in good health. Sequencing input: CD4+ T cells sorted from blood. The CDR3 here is CSTYDVGTGTSYEQYF. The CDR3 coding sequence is TGCAGTACGTACGATGTCGGGACAGGGACATCCTACGAGCAGTACTTC.